The rows below give T cell receptor beta chains drawn from one sample of a study of CD8 T cells in Susac syndrome. TCRdb fed the immunoSEQ multiplex PCR reads into MiXCR, producing one record per CDR3 protein. The sample holds 160,000 or so distinct CDR3 sequences, around 95% seen once. Sequenced input: CD8+ T cells from PBMCs. These receptors were taken from a human donor with multiple sclerosis. The CDR3 runs from the conserved cysteine through the conserved F or W. Each record gives: J gene, D gene, V gene, clone size, CDR3 protein, CDR3 DNA. The D gene is left open where the match is weak. Size tells how often a clone was seen (once, few, many) or the class of an expanded clone, and some rows leave it out.

j_gene: TRBJ2-7
d_gene: .
v_gene: TRBV4-3
abundance: .
CDR3aa: CASSQAISDEDLLYEQYF
CDR3nt: TGCGCCAGCAGCCAAGCTATCTCAGACGAAGACCTCCTCTACGAGCAGTACTTC

j_gene: TRBJ1-2
d_gene: .
v_gene: TRBV29-1
abundance: once
CDR3aa: CSVWGDYGYTF
CDR3nt: TGCAGCGTTTGGGGGGACTATGGCTACACCTTC

j_gene: TRBJ2-7
d_gene: .
v_gene: TRBV12-3/TRBV12-4
abundance: .
CDR3aa: CASSFGGNSYEQYF
CDR3nt: TGTGCCAGCAGTTTCGGCGGAAACTCCTACGAGCAGTACTTC

j_gene: TRBJ2-1
d_gene: TRBD2
v_gene: TRBV6-5
abundance: once
CDR3aa: CASSYSGAGGNNEQFF
CDR3nt: TGTGCCAGCAGTTACTCCGGAGCGGGGGGTAACAATGAGCAGTTCTTC

j_gene: TRBJ1-1
d_gene: .
v_gene: TRBV30
abundance: .
CDR3aa: CAWSVGRDTEAFF
CDR3nt: TGTGCCTGGAGTGTGGGCAGGGACACTGAAGCTTTCTTT

j_gene: TRBJ2-3
d_gene: .
v_gene: TRBV29-1
abundance: .
CDR3aa: CSASRGGLTDTQYF
CDR3nt: TGCAGCGCCTCAAGGGGGGGGCTGACAGATACGCAGTATTTT

j_gene: TRBJ2-6
d_gene: .
v_gene: TRBV7-2
abundance: .
CDR3aa: CASSLGSGIYLGANVLTF
CDR3nt: TGTGCCAGCAGCTTAGGATCAGGAATATACCTCGGGGCCAACGTCCTGACTTTC

j_gene: TRBJ2-4
d_gene: .
v_gene: TRBV6-5
abundance: .
CDR3aa: CASSYSLSSAARDIQYF
CDR3nt: TGTGCCAGCAGTTACTCGCTATCGTCGGCGGCGCGGGACATTCAGTACTTC

j_gene: TRBJ1-5
d_gene: .
v_gene: TRBV1
abundance: .
CDR3aa: CTSSQKAYDGPQHF
CDR3nt: TGCACCAGCAGCCAAAAGGCCTACGATGGGCCCCAGCATTTT

j_gene: TRBJ2-5
d_gene: .
v_gene: TRBV9
abundance: .
CDR3aa: CASSPQGNRETQYF
CDR3nt: TGTGCCAGCAGCCCCCAGGGGAACAGAGAGACCCAGTACTTC

j_gene: TRBJ1-2
d_gene: TRBD1
v_gene: TRBV9
abundance: .
CDR3aa: CASRDRVQGYTF
CDR3nt: TGTGCCAGCAGGGACAGGGTACAGGGCTACACCTTC

j_gene: TRBJ1-1
d_gene: TRBD1
v_gene: TRBV7-9
abundance: .
CDR3aa: CASSSSGQLNTEAFF
CDR3nt: TGTGCCAGCAGCTCCTCGGGACAGTTGAACACTGAAGCTTTCTTT

j_gene: TRBJ2-7
d_gene: TRBD1
v_gene: TRBV18
abundance: .
CDR3aa: CASSPSGQGPPSSYEQHF
CDR3nt: TGTGCCAGCTCACCAAGCGGACAGGGGCCCCCTAGCTCCTACGAGCAGCACTTC

j_gene: TRBJ2-1
d_gene: .
v_gene: TRBV20-1
abundance: .
CDR3aa: CSASQRKDEQFF
CDR3nt: TGCAGTGCTAGCCAGAGAAAAGATGAGCAGTTCTTC

j_gene: TRBJ2-5
d_gene: .
v_gene: TRBV28
abundance: .
CDR3aa: CASSSLAGSARETQYF
CDR3nt: TGTGCCAGCAGTTCCCTCGCGGGGTCTGCCAGGGAGACCCAGTACTTC

j_gene: TRBJ2-4
d_gene: TRBD2
v_gene: TRBV11-2
abundance: .
CDR3aa: CASSLDPGLPNIQYF
CDR3nt: TGTGCCAGCAGCTTAGACCCGGGACTACCCAACATTCAGTACTTC

j_gene: TRBJ2-3
d_gene: .
v_gene: TRBV7-6
abundance: .
CDR3aa: CASSPPEGDTQYF
CDR3nt: TGTGCCAGCAGCCCACCCGAAGGGGATACGCAGTATTTT

j_gene: TRBJ2-1
d_gene: TRBD2
v_gene: TRBV24-1
abundance: .
CDR3aa: CATSPGGGLSFF
CDR3nt: TGTGCCACCAGTCCCGGGGGGGGGCTGTCGTTCTTC

j_gene: TRBJ2-2
d_gene: .
v_gene: TRBV9
abundance: once
CDR3aa: CASSILNTGELFF
CDR3nt: TGTGCCAGCAGCATTTTAAACACCGGGGAGCTGTTTTTT

j_gene: TRBJ2-7
d_gene: TRBD1
v_gene: TRBV20-1
abundance: .
CDR3aa: CSAEEGTGGHEQYF
CDR3nt: TGCAGTGCCGAGGAAGGGACAGGGGGGCACGAGCAGTACTTC

j_gene: TRBJ2-5
d_gene: TRBD1
v_gene: TRBV28
abundance: .
CDR3aa: CASSLNAQTGRETQYF
CDR3nt: TGTGCCAGCAGTTTAAATGCCCAGACAGGGCGGGAGACCCAGTACTTC

j_gene: TRBJ1-1
d_gene: .
v_gene: TRBV3-1
abundance: .
CDR3aa: CASSQGSRNEAFF
CDR3nt: TGTGCCAGCAGCCAAGGGTCCCGGAATGAAGCTTTCTTT

j_gene: TRBJ1-2
d_gene: .
v_gene: TRBV6-1
abundance: .
CDR3aa: CASRHYASGGDYGYTF
CDR3nt: TGTGCCAGCAGACACTATGCCTCGGGGGGAGACTATGGCTACACCTTC

j_gene: TRBJ1-2
d_gene: .
v_gene: TRBV29-1
abundance: .
CDR3aa: CSVEVGQLDGYTF
CDR3nt: TGCAGCGTTGAAGTGGGTCAGCTTGATGGCTACACCTTC

j_gene: TRBJ2-3
d_gene: TRBD2
v_gene: TRBV7-8
abundance: .
CDR3aa: CASSTWTFGRTDTQYF
CDR3nt: TGTGCCAGCAGCACCTGGACATTCGGGAGGACAGATACGCAGTATTTT

j_gene: TRBJ2-1
d_gene: TRBD1
v_gene: TRBV27
abundance: .
CDR3aa: CASRSPWGQGNDEQFF
CDR3nt: TGTGCCAGCAGATCGCCCTGGGGACAGGGAAACGATGAGCAGTTCTTC

j_gene: TRBJ2-1
d_gene: TRBD2
v_gene: TRBV7-6
abundance: .
CDR3aa: CASSKRTSGGNEQFF
CDR3nt: TGTGCCAGCAGCAAAAGGACTAGCGGGGGGAATGAGCAGTTCTTC

j_gene: TRBJ2-7
d_gene: .
v_gene: TRBV12-3/TRBV12-4
abundance: .
CDR3aa: CASSLRASYEQYF
CDR3nt: TGTGCCAGCAGTTTGAGGGCTTCCTACGAGCAGTACTTC

j_gene: TRBJ1-5
d_gene: .
v_gene: TRBV23-1
abundance: .
CDR3aa: CARNWVAHQPQHF
CDR3nt: TGCGCCAGAAACTGGGTGGCTCATCAGCCCCAGCATTTT

j_gene: TRBJ2-3
d_gene: TRBD2
v_gene: TRBV9
abundance: .
CDR3aa: CASSVGSGGTDTQYF
CDR3nt: TGTGCCAGCAGCGTAGGATCGGGGGGGACAGATACGCAGTATTTT

j_gene: TRBJ2-1
d_gene: .
v_gene: TRBV27
abundance: .
CDR3aa: CASSLLGTRIGGEQFF
CDR3nt: TGTGCCAGCAGTTTACTGGGGACCCGGATCGGCGGCGAGCAGTTCTTC

j_gene: TRBJ2-5
d_gene: TRBD2
v_gene: TRBV4-1
abundance: .
CDR3aa: CASSQGLADQETQYF
CDR3nt: TGCGCCAGCAGCCAAGGACTAGCGGACCAAGAGACCCAGTACTTC

j_gene: TRBJ2-3
d_gene: .
v_gene: TRBV15
abundance: once
CDR3aa: CATSRSTPTDTQYF
CDR3nt: TGTGCCACCAGCAGATCGACCCCCACAGATACGCAGTATTTT

j_gene: TRBJ1-1
d_gene: .
v_gene: TRBV29-1
abundance: .
CDR3aa: CSVRGGAEAFF
CDR3nt: TGCAGCGTCCGAGGGGGTGCTGAAGCTTTCTTT

j_gene: TRBJ2-5
d_gene: .
v_gene: TRBV7-2
abundance: .
CDR3aa: CASSFRWGKETQYF
CDR3nt: TGTGCCAGCAGCTTCCGTTGGGGGAAAGAGACCCAGTACTTC

j_gene: TRBJ1-5
d_gene: .
v_gene: TRBV12-3/TRBV12-4
abundance: .
CDR3aa: CASGAVTNQPQHF
CDR3nt: TGTGCCAGCGGGGCGGTCACCAATCAGCCCCAGCATTTT

j_gene: TRBJ1-2
d_gene: .
v_gene: TRBV28
abundance: .
CDR3aa: CASSLRGVLLSGYTF
CDR3nt: TGTGCCAGCAGTTTACGAGGGGTACTACTATCGGGCTACACCTTC

j_gene: TRBJ2-7
d_gene: .
v_gene: TRBV4-1
abundance: once
CDR3aa: CASSQAGESYEQYF
CDR3nt: TGCGCCAGCAGCCAAGCCGGGGAATCCTACGAGCAGTACTTC

j_gene: TRBJ2-1
d_gene: .
v_gene: TRBV6-5
abundance: .
CDR3aa: CASSYRGDYNEQFF
CDR3nt: TGTGCCAGCAGTTACAGAGGGGACTACAATGAGCAGTTCTTC

j_gene: TRBJ2-7
d_gene: TRBD1
v_gene: TRBV12-5
abundance: .
CDR3aa: CASGRTGTDYEQYF
CDR3nt: TGTGCTAGTGGCCGAACCGGGACAGACTACGAGCAGTACTTC

j_gene: TRBJ2-3
d_gene: .
v_gene: TRBV5-8
abundance: .
CDR3aa: CASSLGMVTDTQYF
CDR3nt: TGTGCCAGCAGCTTGGGAATGGTGACAGATACGCAGTATTTT

j_gene: TRBJ2-7
d_gene: .
v_gene: TRBV27
abundance: .
CDR3aa: CASRGRAGYEQYF
CDR3nt: TGTGCCAGCAGAGGACGCGCTGGCTACGAGCAGTACTTC

j_gene: TRBJ1-4
d_gene: .
v_gene: TRBV29-1
abundance: once
CDR3aa: CSVGREKLFF
CDR3nt: TGCAGCGTTGGGAGGGAAAAACTGTTTTTT

j_gene: TRBJ1-5
d_gene: TRBD1
v_gene: TRBV4-1
abundance: .
CDR3aa: CASSQGQGGQPQHF
CDR3nt: TGCGCCAGCAGCCAAGGACAGGGCGGGCAGCCCCAGCATTTT

j_gene: TRBJ2-7
d_gene: TRBD1
v_gene: TRBV5-1
abundance: .
CDR3aa: CARTLVPSGQGYEQYF
CDR3nt: TGCGCCAGAACCTTGGTCCCATCGGGACAGGGCTACGAGCAGTACTTC

j_gene: TRBJ1-6
d_gene: TRBD1
v_gene: TRBV4-1
abundance: .
CDR3aa: CASSQESNRGYSPLHF
CDR3nt: TGCGCCAGCAGCCAAGAGTCTAACAGGGGTTATTCACCCCTCCACTTT

j_gene: TRBJ2-5
d_gene: .
v_gene: TRBV5-1
abundance: .
CDR3aa: CASSSALGTQYF
CDR3nt: TGCGCCAGCTCTAGCGCGTTGGGGACCCAGTACTTC

j_gene: TRBJ2-5
d_gene: .
v_gene: TRBV5-6
abundance: .
CDR3aa: CASSDSGGETQYF
CDR3nt: TGTGCCAGCAGCGATTCCGGAGGAGAGACCCAGTACTTC